These 10 T cell receptor beta chains were sequenced from one sample in a study of shared clonotypes between healthy human individuals. Using immunoSEQ multiplex PCR, the repertoire was profiled, and TCRdb retains in-frame clones only, with some absent. The sample includes more than 2 million clones, 90% to 95% seen only once; the top ten take 0.1% to 0.15%. Sequencing was carried out using naive CD4+ T cells sorted from blood. Noted subset: CD45RA+ positively selected. Receptors originate from a man aged 18 to 29 in good health.

The chain couples TRBV18 to TRBJ1-2, with D uncertain. Trimming cost V 4 bases and J 2 bases, with 11 bases left between them. Germline CDR1 KGHSH, CDR2 LQKENI. The CDR3 has 14 residues. The CDR3 reads CASSRSPENYGYTF. In nucleotides, the CDR3 is TGTGCCAGCTCACGGTCGCCGGAGAACTATGGCTACACCTTC.

The V and J genes are TRBV4-2 and TRBJ1-5; tentative D call: TRBD1 (6 bases). This CDR3 has 17 amino acids. Germline lookup yields CDR1 LGHNA and CDR2 YNFKEQ. Trimming took off 2 bases at V and 5 bases at J, with 19 bases between the two ends. CDR3: CASSQPGSRGGDQPQHF. In DNA, the CDR3 is TGTGCCAGCAGCCAACCTGGCTCCAGGGGAGGAGATCAGCCCCAGCATTTT.

This chain links TRBV2 with TRBJ1-1; D is undetermined. Germline V gives CDR1 SNHLY, CDR2 FYNNEI. V shed 6 bases and J shed 6 bases, with 14 bases lying between them. CDR3 length: 13 amino acids. CDR3 region: CASSPTPAAEAFF. The CDR3 region has the DNA TGTGCCAGCAGCCCGACACCTGCCGCTGAAGCTTTCTTT.

The rearrangement joins TRBV10-3 to TRBJ2-3; the D is unclear. Trimming removed 5 bases at V and 1 base at J, with 10 bases between. The germline V gene has CDR1 ENHRY and CDR2 SYGVKD. This CDR3 is built from 14 residues. The CDR3 DNA is TGTGCCATCAGTCCGAGTGGGGGCACAGATACGCAGTATTTT. It specifies CAISPSGGTDTQYF.

The genes are TRBV5-1 and TRBJ1-5, with D tentatively TRBD1 (6 bases). The germline V and J ends were trimmed by 2 bases and 2 bases, with 11 bases remaining between them. The CDR3 loop spans 15 amino acids. Germline-derived CDR1 and CDR2 are SGHRS and YFSETQ. The CDR3 spells CASSFGGPGNQPQHF. CDR3 nucleotides: TGCGCCAGCAGCTTTGGGGGGCCGGGCAATCAGCCCCAGCATTTT. Complete variable domain (other parts from reference TRBV5-1 and TRBJ1-5): KAGVTQTPRYLIKTRGQQVTLSCSPISGHRSVSWYQQTPGQGLQFLFEYFSETQRNKGNFPGRFSGRQFSNSRSEMNVSTLELGDSALYLCASSFGGPGNQPQHFGDGTRLSIL.

The J gene is TRBJ2-1, the V gene TRBV25-1; no reliable D call. V was pared by 1 base and J by 9 bases, with 7 bases between. This CDR3 has 12 residues. Germline V gene sequence: CDR1 MGHDK, CDR2 SYGVNS. CDR3: CASSESGIEQFF. In nucleotides, the CDR3 is TGTGCCAGCAGTGAATCTGGGATTGAGCAGTTCTTC. The entire variable domain, with the rest obtained from reference TRBV25-1 and TRBJ2-1, is as follows: EADIYQTPRYLVIGTGKKITLECSQTMGHDKMYWYQQDPGMELHLIHYSYGVNSTEKGDLSSESTVSRIRTEHFPLTLESARPSHTSQYLCASSESGIEQFFGPGTRLTVL.

This clone showed up just once. This chain joins TRBV2 and TRBJ2-7, with 10 bases aligning to TRBD1. Germline assignment: CDR1 SNHLY and CDR2 FYNNEI. Trimming at V came to 4 bases and at J to 3 bases, leaving 3 bases not matched to a gene. This CDR3 spans 14 amino acids. CDR3 in amino acids: CASSGGQGGYEQYF. The CDR3 region has the DNA TGTGCCAGCAGTGGAGGACAGGGGGGCTACGAGCAGTACTTC.

This clone appeared a single time. The gene calls are TRBV14 and TRBJ2-5; maybe TRBD1 (5 bases). The CDR3 spans 16 residues. V was clipped by 4 bases and J by 4 bases, with 19 bases between them. In germline, CDR1 is SGHDN, CDR2 FVKESK. The CDR3 nucleotides read TGTGCCAGCAGCCGGGGCCTCACCAGTGATGTAGAGACCCAGTACTTC. Protein sequence: CASSRGLTSDVETQYF.

For this clone: Other DNA sequences from this sample encode an identical CDR3 as well. This chain links TRBV6-1 with TRBJ2-5, with D possibly matching TRBD2 (6 bases). In germline, CDR1 is MNHNS, CDR2 SASEGT. V lost 6 bases to trimming and J lost 1 base, with 12 bases between them. The CDR3 has 14 amino acids. The CDR3: CASSGGGAQETQYF. The CDR3 region has the DNA TGTGCCAGCAGCGGCGGAGGGGCCCAAGAGACCCAGTACTTC.

The J gene is TRBJ2-2, the V gene TRBV11-2; 9 bases match TRBD1. The length of the CDR3 is 18 residues. The V gene's germline CDR1 is SGHAT and CDR2 FQNNGV. With V trimmed by 3 bases and J by 1 base, 9 bases remained unmatched. CDR3 amino acids: CASSFPTAGQGNTGELFF. The CDR3, as DNA: TGTGCCAGCAGCTTCCCGACGGCGGGACAGGGGAACACCGGGGAGCTGTTTTTT.